A single sample gave rise to the 23 T cell receptor beta chains below, sequenced in a study of post-analysis software for immune sequencing data. The antigens these receptors bind are not known. Unique molecular identifiers were built into the TCR beta cDNA libraries. TCRdb passed the PCR reads through MiXCR, listing each CDR3 protein once. Altogether approximately 730,000 distinct CDR3 sequences are present, 30% being singletons, with the ten largest covering roughly 0.53%. Overall study findings and caveats: Controls showed lower frequencies than patients for five TRBV segments, and TRBV5-6, TRBV5-1 and TRBV20-1 were among these.

The sequenced material came from blood. These receptors were collected from a girl aged 5 to 17 with multiple sclerosis.

The chain joins TRBV3-1 to TRBJ2-5; no definite D call. The germline V gene encodes CDR1 LGHDT and CDR2 YNNKEL (reference sequence). The V end lost 5 bases, the J end lost 4 bases, and 11 bases lay between the germline ends. This CDR3 has 13 amino acids. The CDR3 reads CASSLTTVETQYF. The CDR3 DNA reads TGTGCCAGCAGCTTAACGACCGTAGAGACCCAGTACTTC.

This rearrangement joins TRBV7-9 to TRBJ2-5; D possibly corresponds to TRBD1 (6 bases). CDR1 is SEHNR and CDR2 is FQNEAQ in the germline V gene (reference sequence). The CDR3 totals 15 residues. V gave up 1 base and J gave up 1 base, with 10 bases separating them. In DNA, the CDR3 is TGTGCCAGCAGCTTAGGGACAGACCTCCAAGAGACCCAGTACTTC. Its translation: CASSLGTDLQETQYF.

This clonotype has a handful of counts. CDR3 residues: CASSVAGTSVSQFF. Here the CDR3 DNA reads TGTGCCAGCAGCGTAGCTGGGACTAGCGTATCGCAGTTCTTC. The chain carries TRBV9 and TRBJ2-1, with 10 bases identical to TRBD2. Germline values: CDR1 SGDLS, CDR2 YYNGEE. The ends lost 0 bases at V and 12 bases at J; junction bases unmatched: 6. The CDR3 is made up of 14 amino acids.

The gene calls are TRBV10-3 and TRBJ1-1; no reliable D call. The CDR3 totals 14 residues. V was trimmed by 4 bases and J by 1 base, leaving 10 bases between them. Germline lookup yields CDR1 ENHRY and CDR2 SYGVKD. CDR3 amino acids: CAISAIPRNTEAFF. In nucleotides, the CDR3 is TGTGCCATCAGTGCGATTCCAAGGAACACTGAAGCTTTCTTT.

For this clonotype: A read error may account for a junction end that differs from germline. The CDR3 DNA follows: TGTGCCAGCAGCAAGCGGGGAGGGGAGACCCGGTACTTC. Translating gives CASSKRGGETRYF. This sequence joins TRBV6-6 and TRBJ2-5; 7 bases align to TRBD2. Germline CDR1 is MNHNY and CDR2 is SVGAGI (reference sequence). There are 13 residues in the CDR3.

The V and J genes are TRBV29-1 and TRBJ2-7; D is uncertain. The J call may be in error: the DNA end matches TRBJ2-5 better. The CDR3 is made up of 12 amino acids. Looked up from germline, CDR1 is SQVTM and CDR2 is ANQGSEA. The CDR3 is CSVVRFGETQYF. In nucleotides, the CDR3 is TGCAGCGTTGTTCGTTTTGGAGAGACCCAGTACTTC.

The rearrangement links TRBV29-1 to TRBJ2-3; possibly TRBD2 for D (6 bases). The germline gives CDR1 SQVTM, CDR2 ANQGSEA. With 4 bases removed from V and 5 bases from J, the gap between germline ends came to 16 bases. The CDR3 spans 14 residues. The CDR3 here is CSVGSRGYQDTQYF. The CDR3 DNA sequence: TGCAGCGTTGGTTCGCGGGGCTATCAAGATACGCAGTATTTT.

The chain employs TRBV4-1 and TRBJ1-1; possible D gene TRBD1, 5 bases. The V gene's germline CDR1 is MGHRA and CDR2 YSYEKL. The CDR3 is made up of 15 amino acids. Trimming removed 0 bases from V and 2 bases from J, with 10 bases in between. The CDR3 DNA is TGCGCCAGCAGCCAAGAGAACGGACAAAACACTGAAGCTTTCTTT. This translates into CASSQENGQNTEAFF.

Remarks on this clonotype: This could be a read error, since a much larger clone is one nucleotide away. This chain joins TRBV7-2 and TRBJ2-5; D remains unclear. The CDR3 spans 15 residues. V was shortened by 2 bases and J by 11 bases, with 21 bases between the two germline ends. In germline, CDR1 is SGHTA, CDR2 FQGNSA. Written as DNA, the CDR3 is TGTGCCAGCAGCTTAACGGATTTAGGGCTCAATGAGCAGTACTTC. Translation: CASSLTDLGLNEQYF.

The CDR3, as DNA: TGCAGTGCAATAGTCCTAGCGGGACCTACCTACAATGAGCAGTACTTC. Its protein product is CSAIVLAGPTYNEQYF. This chain joins TRBV20-1 and TRBJ2-7; TRBD2 matches at 9 bases. V shed 6 bases and J 7 bases; nucleotides not matched to a gene: 19. Germline V CDR1 and CDR2: DFQATT, SNEGSKA (reference sequence). This CDR3 has 16 amino acids.

The rearrangement uses TRBV7-8 and TRBJ2-1; D is perhaps TRBD1 (5 bases). Germline V lookup: CDR1 SGHVS, CDR2 FQNEAQ. The V end lost 1 base, the J end lost 5 bases, and 15 bases lay between the germline ends. The CDR3 is made up of 16 amino acids. This CDR3 is CASSLVFTGVHNEQFF. The CDR3 coding sequence is TGTGCCAGCAGCTTAGTTTTCACAGGCGTCCACAATGAGCAGTTCTTC.

This chain uses TRBV3-1 with TRBJ2-1, with D possibly matching TRBD2 (5 bases). V was clipped by 4 bases and J by 9 bases, with 16 bases between them. CDR1 is LGHDT and CDR2 is YNNKEL in the germline V gene (reference sequence). The CDR3 is made up of 14 amino acids. The DNA for the CDR3 is TGTGCCAGCAGCCTTCGGGCTGGCGGAGGTGAGCAGTTCTTC. Its protein product is CASSLRAGGGEQFF.

The V gene is TRBV27, the J gene TRBJ2-1; 10 nucleotides align to TRBD1. From germline, CDR1 is MNHEY and CDR2 SMNVEV (reference sequence). The CDR3 consists of 17 residues. Losses at the gene ends were 5 bases for V and 6 bases for J; bases not matched to a gene: 13. CDR3 protein: CASSDITGTGVGNEQFF. DNA of the CDR3: TGTGCCAGCAGTGACATCACCGGGACAGGGGTGGGCAATGAGCAGTTCTTC.

The chain has TRBV20-1 and TRBJ2-1; no reliable D call. The V gene lost 0 bases and the J gene lost 7 bases, with 10 bases spanning the gap. Germline loops: CDR1 DFQATT, CDR2 SNEGSKA (reference sequence). The CDR3 extends over 13 amino acids. The CDR3 region is CSARDNLSNEQFF. DNA for the CDR3: TGCAGTGCTAGAGATAACCTGAGTAATGAGCAGTTCTTC.

The chain employs TRBV20-1 and TRBJ2-4, with D perhaps being TRBD1 or TRBD2 (6 bases each). The germline V gene encodes CDR1 DFQATT and CDR2 SNEGSKA (reference sequence). The CDR3 is made up of 15 amino acids. Trimming took off 5 bases at V and 9 bases at J, with 23 bases between the two ends. The CDR3 reads CSAGGLGTPGGIQYF. The CDR3 DNA sequence: TGCAGTGCTGGGGGCCTCGGGACTCCCGGGGGCATTCAGTACTTC.

This chain's CDR3 is CASSVVGKPYGYTF. CDR3 coding DNA: TGTGCCAGCAGCGTAGTCGGCAAACCTTATGGCTACACCTTC. The chain links TRBV9 to TRBJ1-2; D is ambiguous. This CDR3 contains 14 residues. CDR1 and CDR2 from the germline V gene are SGDLS and YYNGEE. The ends were cut back, 0 bases at V and 5 bases at J, with 11 bases in the middle.

This clonotype has only a few counts. The gene calls are TRBV6-5 and TRBJ1-1; D is uncertain. Germline V lookup: CDR1 MNHEY, CDR2 SVGAGI. Trimming took 6 bases from V and 7 from J, leaving 12 bases between them. This CDR3 is built from 12 residues. The CDR3 region is CASRSRAYEAFF. CDR3 sequence (DNA): TGTGCCAGCAGGAGCCGCGCCTATGAAGCTTTCTTT.

J is TRBJ1-1 and V is TRBV7-2; no firm D call. CDR1 is SGHTA, CDR2 FQGNSA, per germline. The CDR3 totals 14 residues. V was trimmed by 5 bases and J by 8 bases, leaving 18 bases between them. Here the CDR3 reads CASSPDLRTLEAFF. CDR3 nucleotide sequence: TGTGCCAGCAGCCCGGACCTCAGAACACTCGAAGCTTTCTTT.

The chain carries TRBV20-1 and TRBJ1-1; D call uncertain. V was shortened by 1 base and J by 12 bases, with 12 bases between the two germline ends. The CDR3 spans 11 residues. Germline lookup yields CDR1 DFQATT and CDR2 SNEGSKA (reference sequence). The CDR3 here is CSARVIRRSFF. For the CDR3, the DNA is TGCAGTGCTAGAGTAATCAGGAGATCTTTCTTT.

The rearrangement joins TRBV7-6 to TRBJ2-5, with a weak D call TRBD1 (5 bases). The length of the CDR3 is 14 residues. V lost 1 base, J lost 5 bases, and 11 bases lay in between. Per the germline V gene, CDR1 is SGHVS and CDR2 is FNYEAQ. In DNA, the CDR3 is TGTGCCAGCAGCTTAGTGGCAGCAGGGGAGACCCAGTACTTC. Amino acids: CASSLVAAGETQYF.

This clonotype was observed a handful of times. CDR3: CSADPRERGNIQYF. CDR3 bases: TGCAGTGCTGACCCTCGGGAAAGGGGAAACATTCAGTACTTC. This chain connects TRBV20-1 to TRBJ2-4, with D perhaps being TRBD1 or TRBD2 (5 bases each). V was pared by 5 bases and J by 6 bases, with 17 bases between. Germline assignment: CDR1 DFQATT and CDR2 SNEGSKA (reference sequence). The CDR3 has 14 amino acids.

The chain employs TRBV12-3 or TRBV12-4 and TRBJ2-5; D is perhaps TRBD1 (5 bases). The germline V and J ends were trimmed by 6 bases and 5 bases, with 13 bases remaining between them. CDR3 length equals 13 residues. CDR3 protein: CASRVTGWETQYF. The CDR3 DNA is TGTGCCAGCAGAGTTACAGGCTGGGAGACCCAGTACTTC.

This clonotype was counted between two and nine times. The chain couples TRBV25-1 to TRBJ2-5; 7 bases are shared with TRBD1. Trimming removed 4 bases from V and 5 bases from J; junction bases left unmatched: 4. The CDR3 contains 13 residues. Per germline, CDR1 MGHDK and CDR2 SYGVNS. The CDR3 here is CASSAIGGETQYF. The CDR3 coding sequence is TGTGCCAGCAGTGCCATAGGGGGCGAGACCCAGTACTTC. Looking up the rest from reference TRBV25-1 and TRBJ2-5 gives the full variable domain: EADIYQTPRYLVIGTGKKITLECSQTMGHDKMYWYQQDPGMELHLIHYSYGVNSTEKGDLSSESTVSRIRTEHFPLTLESARPSHTSQYLCASSAIGGETQYFGPGTRLLVL.